A single sample is the source of the 9 T cell receptor beta chains below, sequenced in a study of Tregs in tolerant kidney transplant recipients. Recipients received nonmyeloablative bone marrow transplants from related graft donors, with transient mixed chimerism. Method: immunoSEQ multiplex PCR; TCRdb's copy keeps in-frame clones and lacks some. The sample comprises around 64,000 clones, around 87% of which are singletons, and about 3.8% rests with the top ten. The sequences come from CD4+ T cells from blood (PBMCs), collected 6 months after the transplant. Receptors were obtained from a human patient who received a combined kidney and bone marrow transplant. The T cells may partly be graft donor cells.

The V and J genes are TRBV9 and TRBJ2-1; 10 bases agree with TRBD2. V shed 1 base and J 8 bases; nucleotides not matched to a gene: 6. CDR3 length: 15 amino acids. In germline, CDR1 is SGDLS, CDR2 YYNGEE. The CDR3 coding sequence is TGTGCCAGCAGCGTATACCTAGCGGGAGTGGATGAGCAGTTCTTC. Residues: CASSVYLAGVDEQFF.

The table lists this clone with a few counts. The chain combines TRBV10-1 with TRBJ1-2; 7 bases match TRBD1. This CDR3 spans 14 amino acids. Losses at the gene ends were 7 bases for V and 4 bases for J; bases not matched to a gene: 9. Germline CDR1 is WNHNN and CDR2 is SYGVQD (reference sequence). CDR3 nucleotide sequence: TGCGCCAGCAACCCAGGGGGGTTAGGCTATGGCTACACCTTC. It translates to CASNPGGLGYGYTF.

This chain connects TRBV6-5 to TRBJ1-5; 10 bases are a match to TRBD1. From germline, CDR1 is MNHEY and CDR2 SVGAGI. Unmatched junction bases numbered 4, after V lost 8 bases and J lost 3 bases. CDR3 size: 14 residues. The CDR3 spells CASGTGVFNQPQHF. CDR3 DNA: TGTGCCAGCGGGACAGGGGTGTTCAATCAGCCCCAGCATTTT.

This chain connects TRBV2 to TRBJ2-7; the match to TRBD1 covers 7 bases. V trimming: 6 bases; J trimming: 0 bases; junction bases outside the gene matches: 2. This CDR3 spans 13 amino acids. Germline loops: CDR1 SNHLY, CDR2 FYNNEI. CDR3 sequence (DNA): TGTGCCAGCAGCAGGACAGGCTCCTACGAGCAGTACTTC. It is translated as CASSRTGSYEQYF. Together with reference TRBV2 and TRBJ2-7, the CDR3 gives the full variable domain: EPEVTQTPSHQVTQMGQEVILRCVPISNHLYFYWYRQILGQKVEFLVSFYNNEISEKSEIFDDQFSVERPDGSNFTLKIRSTKLEDSAMYFCASSRTGSYEQYFGPGTRLTVT.

V and J are TRBV7-6 and TRBJ2-1, with 8 bases lining up with TRBD2. Germline lookup yields CDR1 SGHVS and CDR2 FNYEAQ. Trimming took 6 bases from V and 1 from J; bases not matched to a gene: 5. CDR3 length: 15 residues. CDR3 bases: TGTGCCAGCAGTCCCGGGACTAGATCCTACAATGAGCAGTTCTTC. The encoded protein is CASSPGTRSYNEQFF.

The chain recombines TRBV7-8 with TRBJ2-5; 8 positions agree with TRBD2. Germline V gene sequence: CDR1 SGHVS, CDR2 FQNEAQ. This CDR3 has 15 residues. The junction had 5 bases not matched to a gene; V was cut back by 1 base and J by 4 bases. CDR3 in amino acids: CASSLVRGAGETQYF. CDR3 sequence (DNA): TGTGCCAGCAGCTTAGTGCGGGGGGCGGGAGAGACCCAGTACTTC.

This rearrangement joins TRBV19 to TRBJ1-1; TRBD1 might be the D (6 bases). Trimming removed 5 bases at V and 5 bases at J, with 15 bases between. Germline V CDR1 and CDR2: LNHDA, SQIVND (reference sequence). The CDR3 runs 14 residues. The CDR3 DNA follows: TGTGCCAGTAGTGTACAGGGAATCGGGACTGAAGCTTTCTTT. Its translation is CASSVQGIGTEAFF.

In this sample, this clone turned up a few times. The J gene is TRBJ1-3, the V gene TRBV10-3; 8 nucleotides match TRBD1. Per the germline V gene, CDR1 is ENHRY and CDR2 is SYGVKD. V lost 5 bases to trimming and J lost 1 base; unmatched junction nucleotides: 13. This CDR3 region has 18 residues. CDR3 bases: TGTGCCATCAGTTCGATAGCCCTGCAGGGGGCTTCTGGAAACACCATATATTTT. Its translation: CAISSIALQGASGNTIYF.

The J gene is TRBJ1-1, the V gene TRBV28; 7 bases are shared with TRBD1. Germline V CDR1 and CDR2: MDHEN, SYDVKM. V dropped 6 bases and J dropped 4; count of bases not matched to a gene: 14. CDR3 length: 16 residues. CDR3: CASSPSQGGGRTEAFF. The CDR3 region has the DNA TGTGCCAGCAGCCCATCCCAGGGGGGAGGACGCACTGAAGCTTTCTTT.